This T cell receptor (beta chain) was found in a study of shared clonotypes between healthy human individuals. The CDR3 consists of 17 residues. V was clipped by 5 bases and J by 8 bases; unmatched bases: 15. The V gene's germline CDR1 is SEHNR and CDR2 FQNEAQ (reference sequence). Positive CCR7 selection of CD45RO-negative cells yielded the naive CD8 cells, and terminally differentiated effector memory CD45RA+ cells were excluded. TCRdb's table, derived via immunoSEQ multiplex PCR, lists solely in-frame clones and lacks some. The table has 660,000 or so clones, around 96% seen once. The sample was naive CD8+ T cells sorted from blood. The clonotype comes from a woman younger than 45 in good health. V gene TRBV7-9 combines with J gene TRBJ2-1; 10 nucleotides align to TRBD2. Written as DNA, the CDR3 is TGTGCCAGCAGCACCAACCAACCTAGCGGGAGACTCGATGAGCAGTTCTTC. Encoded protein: CASSTNQPSGRLDEQFF.